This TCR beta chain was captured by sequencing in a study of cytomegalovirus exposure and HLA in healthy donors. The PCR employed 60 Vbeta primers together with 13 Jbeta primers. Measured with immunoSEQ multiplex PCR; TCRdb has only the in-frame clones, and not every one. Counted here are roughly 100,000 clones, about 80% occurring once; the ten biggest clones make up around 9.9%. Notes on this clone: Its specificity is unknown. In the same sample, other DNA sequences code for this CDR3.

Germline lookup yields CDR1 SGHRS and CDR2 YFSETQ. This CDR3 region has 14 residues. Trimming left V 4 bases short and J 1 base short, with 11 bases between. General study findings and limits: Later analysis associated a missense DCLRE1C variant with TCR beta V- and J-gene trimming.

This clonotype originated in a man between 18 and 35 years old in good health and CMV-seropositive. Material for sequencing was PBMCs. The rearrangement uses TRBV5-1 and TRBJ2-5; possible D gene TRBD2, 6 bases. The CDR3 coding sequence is TGCGCCAGCAGCCCCGGGACTTCCCAAGAGACCCAGTACTTC. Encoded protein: CASSPGTSQETQYF.